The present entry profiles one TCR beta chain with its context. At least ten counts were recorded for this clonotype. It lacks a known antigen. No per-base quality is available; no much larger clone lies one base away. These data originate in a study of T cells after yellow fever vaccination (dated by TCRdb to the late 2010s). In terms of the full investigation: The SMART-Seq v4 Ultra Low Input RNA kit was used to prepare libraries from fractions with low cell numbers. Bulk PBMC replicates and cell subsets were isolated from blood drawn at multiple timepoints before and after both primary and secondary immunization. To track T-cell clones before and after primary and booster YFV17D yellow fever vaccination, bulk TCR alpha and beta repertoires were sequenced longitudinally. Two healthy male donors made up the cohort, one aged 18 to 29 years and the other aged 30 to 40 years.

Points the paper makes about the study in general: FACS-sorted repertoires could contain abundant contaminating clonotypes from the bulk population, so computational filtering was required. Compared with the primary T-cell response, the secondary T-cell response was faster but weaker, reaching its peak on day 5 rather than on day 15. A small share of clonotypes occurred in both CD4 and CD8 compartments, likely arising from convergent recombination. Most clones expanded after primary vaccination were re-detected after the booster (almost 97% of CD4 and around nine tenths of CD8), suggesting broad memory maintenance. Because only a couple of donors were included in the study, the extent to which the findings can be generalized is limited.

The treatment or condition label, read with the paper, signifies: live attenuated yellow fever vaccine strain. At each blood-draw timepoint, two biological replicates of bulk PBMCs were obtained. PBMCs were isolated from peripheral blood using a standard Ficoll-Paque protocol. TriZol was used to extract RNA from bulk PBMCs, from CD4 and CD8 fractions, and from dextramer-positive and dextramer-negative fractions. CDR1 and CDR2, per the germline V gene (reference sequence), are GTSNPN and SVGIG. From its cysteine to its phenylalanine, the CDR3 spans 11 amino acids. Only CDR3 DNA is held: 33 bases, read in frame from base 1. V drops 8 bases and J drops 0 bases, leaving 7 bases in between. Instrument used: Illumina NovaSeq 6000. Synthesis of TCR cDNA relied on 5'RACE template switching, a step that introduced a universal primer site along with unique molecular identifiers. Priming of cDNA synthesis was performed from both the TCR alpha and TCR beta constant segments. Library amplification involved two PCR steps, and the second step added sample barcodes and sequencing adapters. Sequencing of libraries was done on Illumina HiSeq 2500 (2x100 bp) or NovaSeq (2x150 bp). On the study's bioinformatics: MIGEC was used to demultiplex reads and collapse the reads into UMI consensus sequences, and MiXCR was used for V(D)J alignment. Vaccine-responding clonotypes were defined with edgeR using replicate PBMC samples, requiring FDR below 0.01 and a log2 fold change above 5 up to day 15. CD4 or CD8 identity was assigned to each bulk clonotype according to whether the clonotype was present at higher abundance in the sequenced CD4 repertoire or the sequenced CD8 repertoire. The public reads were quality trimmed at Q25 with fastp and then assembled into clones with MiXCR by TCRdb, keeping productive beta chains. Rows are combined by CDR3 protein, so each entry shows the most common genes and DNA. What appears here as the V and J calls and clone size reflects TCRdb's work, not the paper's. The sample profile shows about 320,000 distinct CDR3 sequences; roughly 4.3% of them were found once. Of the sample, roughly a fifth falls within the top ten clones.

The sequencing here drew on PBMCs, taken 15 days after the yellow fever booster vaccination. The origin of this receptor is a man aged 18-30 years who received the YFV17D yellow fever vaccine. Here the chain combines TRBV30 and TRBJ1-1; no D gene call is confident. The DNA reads TGTGCCGCCTTCATGAACACTGAAGCTTTCTTT. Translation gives CAAFMNTEAFF. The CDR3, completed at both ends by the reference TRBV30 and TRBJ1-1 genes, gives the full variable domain SQTIHQWPATLVQPVGSPLSLECTVEGTSNPNLYWYRQAAGRGLQLLFYSVGIGQISSEVPQNLSASRPQDRQFILSSKKLLLSDSGFYLCAAFMNTEAFFGQGTRLTVV.